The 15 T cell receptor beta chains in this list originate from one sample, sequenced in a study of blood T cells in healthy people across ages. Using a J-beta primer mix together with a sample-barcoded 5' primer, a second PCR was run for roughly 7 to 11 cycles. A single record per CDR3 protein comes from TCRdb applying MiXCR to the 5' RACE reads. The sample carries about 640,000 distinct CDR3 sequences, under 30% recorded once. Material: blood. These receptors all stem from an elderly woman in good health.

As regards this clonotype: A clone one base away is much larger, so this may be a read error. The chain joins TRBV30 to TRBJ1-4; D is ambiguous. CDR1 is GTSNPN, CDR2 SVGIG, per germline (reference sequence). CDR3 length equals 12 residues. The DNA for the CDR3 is TGTGCCTGGAGCCGGGGTGGTGAAAAACGGTTTTTT. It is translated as CAWSRGGEKRFF.

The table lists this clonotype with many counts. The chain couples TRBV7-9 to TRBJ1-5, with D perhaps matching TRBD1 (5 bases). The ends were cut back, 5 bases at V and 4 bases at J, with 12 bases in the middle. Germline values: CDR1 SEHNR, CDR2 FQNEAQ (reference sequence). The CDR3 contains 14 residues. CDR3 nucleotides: TGTGCCAGCAGCAACGACAAGGGGAATCAGCCCCAGCATTTT. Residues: CASSNDKGNQPQHF. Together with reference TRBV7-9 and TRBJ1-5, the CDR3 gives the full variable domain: DTGVSQNPRHKITKRGQNVTFRCDPISEHNRLYWYRQTLGQGPEFLTYFQNEAQLEKSRLLSDRFSAERPKGSFSTLEIQRTEQGDSAMYLCASSNDKGNQPQHFGDGTRLSIL.

CDR3 sequence (DNA): TGTGCCAGCAGAACCTTAACTACCGGGGAGCTGTTTTTT. Translation gives CASRTLTTGELFF. This chain links TRBV12-3 or TRBV12-4 with TRBJ2-2, with D uncertain. This CDR3 region has 13 residues. V was pared by 6 bases and J by 5 bases, with 10 bases between.

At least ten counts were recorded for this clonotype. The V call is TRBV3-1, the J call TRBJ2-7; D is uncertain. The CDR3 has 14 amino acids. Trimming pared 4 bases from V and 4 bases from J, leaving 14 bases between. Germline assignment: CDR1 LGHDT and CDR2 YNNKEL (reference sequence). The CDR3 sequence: CASSPRVGRYEQYF. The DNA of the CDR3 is TGTGCCAGCAGCCCCCGTGTAGGCCGATACGAGCAGTACTTC.

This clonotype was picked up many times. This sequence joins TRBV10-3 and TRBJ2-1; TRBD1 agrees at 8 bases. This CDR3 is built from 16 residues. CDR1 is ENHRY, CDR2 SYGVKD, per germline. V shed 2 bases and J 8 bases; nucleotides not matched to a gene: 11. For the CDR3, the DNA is TGTGCCATCAGTGAGCCCGGACAGGGCCCCACGTATGAGCAGTTCTTC. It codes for CAISEPGQGPTYEQFF.

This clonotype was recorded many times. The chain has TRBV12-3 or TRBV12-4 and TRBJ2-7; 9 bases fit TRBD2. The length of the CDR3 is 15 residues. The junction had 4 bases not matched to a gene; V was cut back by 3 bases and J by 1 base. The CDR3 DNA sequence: TGTGCCAGCAGTTTTTCAGCGGGGGGATCCTACGAGCAGTACTTC. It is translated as CASSFSAGGSYEQYF.

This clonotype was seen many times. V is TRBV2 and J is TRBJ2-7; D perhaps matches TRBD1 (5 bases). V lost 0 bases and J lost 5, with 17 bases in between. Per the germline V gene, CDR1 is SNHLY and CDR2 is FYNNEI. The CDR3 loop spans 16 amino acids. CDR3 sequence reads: CASSEAGGRVFHEQYF. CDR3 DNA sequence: TGTGCCAGCAGTGAAGCGGGCGGCAGGGTTTTCCACGAGCAGTACTTC.

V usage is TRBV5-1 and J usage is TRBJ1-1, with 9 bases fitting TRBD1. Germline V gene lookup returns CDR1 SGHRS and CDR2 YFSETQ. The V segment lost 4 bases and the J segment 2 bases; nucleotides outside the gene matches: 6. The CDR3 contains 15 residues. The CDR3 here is CASSPTGQGNTEAFF. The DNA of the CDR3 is TGCGCCAGCAGCCCGACGGGACAGGGTAACACTGAAGCTTTCTTT.

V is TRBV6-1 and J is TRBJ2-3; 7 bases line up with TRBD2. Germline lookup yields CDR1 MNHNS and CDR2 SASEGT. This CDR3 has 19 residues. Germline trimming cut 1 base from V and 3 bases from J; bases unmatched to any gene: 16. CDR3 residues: CASSEGGGGAGRFTDTQYF. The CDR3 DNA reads TGTGCCAGCAGTGAAGGAGGCGGGGGTGCGGGTCGGTTTACAGATACGCAGTATTTT.

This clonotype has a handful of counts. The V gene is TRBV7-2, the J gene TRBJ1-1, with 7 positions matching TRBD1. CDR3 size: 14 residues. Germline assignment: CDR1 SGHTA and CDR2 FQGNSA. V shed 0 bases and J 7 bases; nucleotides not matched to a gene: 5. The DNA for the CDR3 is TGTGCCAGCAGCTTAGCGTGGACAGGACTTGAAGCTTTCTTT. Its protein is CASSLAWTGLEAFF.

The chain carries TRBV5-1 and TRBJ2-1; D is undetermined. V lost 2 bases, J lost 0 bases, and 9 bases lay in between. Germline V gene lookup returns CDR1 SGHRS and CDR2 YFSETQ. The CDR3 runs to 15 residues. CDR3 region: CASSFTDGSYNEQFF. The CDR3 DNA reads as TGCGCCAGCAGCTTTACCGATGGCTCCTACAATGAGCAGTTCTTC.

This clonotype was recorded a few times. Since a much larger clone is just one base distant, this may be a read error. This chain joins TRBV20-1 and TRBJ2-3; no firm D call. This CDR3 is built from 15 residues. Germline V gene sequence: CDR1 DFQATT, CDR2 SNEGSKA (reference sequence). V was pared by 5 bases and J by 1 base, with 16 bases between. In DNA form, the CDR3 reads TGCAGTGCTCCTGCTGACACTCACCGCACAGATACGCAGTATTTT. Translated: CSAPADTHRTDTQYF.

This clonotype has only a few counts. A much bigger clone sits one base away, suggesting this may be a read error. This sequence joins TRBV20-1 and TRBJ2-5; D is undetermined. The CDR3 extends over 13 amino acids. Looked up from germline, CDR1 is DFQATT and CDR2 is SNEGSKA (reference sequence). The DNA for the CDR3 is TGCAGTGCGGGCTATTCGTACCAAGAGGCCCAGTACTTC. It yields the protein CSAGYSYQEAQYF.

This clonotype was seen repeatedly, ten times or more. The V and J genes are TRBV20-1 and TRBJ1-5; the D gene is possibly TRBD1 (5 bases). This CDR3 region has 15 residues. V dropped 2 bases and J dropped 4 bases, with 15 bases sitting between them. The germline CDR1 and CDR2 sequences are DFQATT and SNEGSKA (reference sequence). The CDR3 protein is CSARITRGLNQPQHF. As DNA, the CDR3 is TGCAGTGCTAGAATAACCCGGGGCTTAAATCAGCCCCAGCATTTT.

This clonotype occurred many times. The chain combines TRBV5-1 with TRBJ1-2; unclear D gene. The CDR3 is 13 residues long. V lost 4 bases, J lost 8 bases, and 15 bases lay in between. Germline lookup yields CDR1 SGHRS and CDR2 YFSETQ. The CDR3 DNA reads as TGCGCCAGCAGCATAGACCCCCTCATGGGCTACACCTTC. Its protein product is CASSIDPLMGYTF.